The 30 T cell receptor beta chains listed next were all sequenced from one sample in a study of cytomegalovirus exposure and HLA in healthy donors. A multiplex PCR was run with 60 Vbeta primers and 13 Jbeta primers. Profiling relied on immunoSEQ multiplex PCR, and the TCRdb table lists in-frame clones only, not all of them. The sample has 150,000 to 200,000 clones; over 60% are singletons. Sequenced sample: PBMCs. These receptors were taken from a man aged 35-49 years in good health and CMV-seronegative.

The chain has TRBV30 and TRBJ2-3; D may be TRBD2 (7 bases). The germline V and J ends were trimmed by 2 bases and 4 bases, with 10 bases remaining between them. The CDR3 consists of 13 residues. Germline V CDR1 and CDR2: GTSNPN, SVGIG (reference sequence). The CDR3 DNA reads TGTGCCTGGAGTAGGGGGGGTTCAGATACGCAGTATTTT. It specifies CAWSRGGSDTQYF.

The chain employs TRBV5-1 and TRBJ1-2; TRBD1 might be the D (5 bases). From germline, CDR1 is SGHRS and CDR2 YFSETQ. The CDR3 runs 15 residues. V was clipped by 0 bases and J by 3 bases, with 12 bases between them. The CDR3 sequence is CASSLEEGVYYGYTF. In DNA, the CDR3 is TGCGCCAGCAGCTTGGAGGAAGGGGTCTACTATGGCTACACCTTC.

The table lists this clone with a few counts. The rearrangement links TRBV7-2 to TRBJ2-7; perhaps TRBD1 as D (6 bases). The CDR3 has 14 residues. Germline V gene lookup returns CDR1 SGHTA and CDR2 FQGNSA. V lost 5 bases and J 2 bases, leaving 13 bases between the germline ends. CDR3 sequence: CASSLDRQAYEQYF. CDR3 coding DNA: TGTGCCAGCAGCCTGGACAGACAAGCCTACGAGCAGTACTTC. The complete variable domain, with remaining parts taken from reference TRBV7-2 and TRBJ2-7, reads GAGVSQSPSNKVTEKGKDVELRCDPISGHTALYWYRQSLGQGLEFLIYFQGNSAPDKSGLPSDRFSAERTGGSVSTLTIQRTQQEDSAVYLCASSLDRQAYEQYFGPGTRLTVT.

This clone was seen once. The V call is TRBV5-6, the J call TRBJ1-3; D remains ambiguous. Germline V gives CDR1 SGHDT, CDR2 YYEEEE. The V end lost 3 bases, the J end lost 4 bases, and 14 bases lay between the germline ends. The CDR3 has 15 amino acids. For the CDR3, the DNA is TGTGCCAGCAGCTCCAGTTTGCCGCTCGGAAACACCATATATTTT. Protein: CASSSSLPLGNTIYF.

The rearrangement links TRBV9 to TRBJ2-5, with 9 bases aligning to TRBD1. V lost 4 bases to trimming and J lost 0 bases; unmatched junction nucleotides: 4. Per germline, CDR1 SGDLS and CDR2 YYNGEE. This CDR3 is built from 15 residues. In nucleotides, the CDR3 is TGTGCCAGCAGCTTACGGGACAGGGACCAAGAGACCCAGTACTTC. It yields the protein CASSLRDRDQETQYF.

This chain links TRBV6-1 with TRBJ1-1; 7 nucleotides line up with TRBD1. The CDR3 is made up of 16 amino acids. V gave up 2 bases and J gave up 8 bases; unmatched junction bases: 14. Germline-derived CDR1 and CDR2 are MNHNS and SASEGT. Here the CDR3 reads CASSESIGGGFLEAFF. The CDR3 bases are TGTGCCAGCAGTGAATCCATCGGAGGGGGCTTTTTGGAAGCTTTCTTT.

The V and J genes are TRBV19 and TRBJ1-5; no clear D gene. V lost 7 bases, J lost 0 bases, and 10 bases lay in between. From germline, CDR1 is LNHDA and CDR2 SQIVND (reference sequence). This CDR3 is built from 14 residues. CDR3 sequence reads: CASTGAYSNQPQHF. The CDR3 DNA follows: TGTGCCAGTACTGGAGCTTATAGCAATCAGCCCCAGCATTTT.

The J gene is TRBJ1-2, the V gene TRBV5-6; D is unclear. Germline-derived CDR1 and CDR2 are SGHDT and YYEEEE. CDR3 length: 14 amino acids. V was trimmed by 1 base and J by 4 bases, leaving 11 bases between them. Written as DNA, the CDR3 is TGTGCCAGCAGCTTGTTTGACTCGGGCTATGGCTACACCTTC. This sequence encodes CASSLFDSGYGYTF.

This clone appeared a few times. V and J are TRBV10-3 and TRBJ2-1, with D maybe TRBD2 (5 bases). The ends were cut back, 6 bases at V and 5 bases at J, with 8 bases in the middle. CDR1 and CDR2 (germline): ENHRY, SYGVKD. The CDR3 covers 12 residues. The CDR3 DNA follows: TGTGCCATCAGGGGAGAAAACAATGAGCAGTTCTTC. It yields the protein CAIRGENNEQFF.

This CDR3 reads CASSYEAGGLEKLFF. The DNA for the CDR3 is TGTGCCAGCAGTTACGAGGCGGGGGGCTTAGAAAAACTGTTTTTT. This sequence joins TRBV6-6 and TRBJ1-4; TRBD1 might be the D (6 bases). This CDR3 contains 15 residues. V was cut by 2 bases and J by 8 bases, with 15 bases left in between. Per germline, CDR1 MNHNY and CDR2 SVGAGI (reference sequence).

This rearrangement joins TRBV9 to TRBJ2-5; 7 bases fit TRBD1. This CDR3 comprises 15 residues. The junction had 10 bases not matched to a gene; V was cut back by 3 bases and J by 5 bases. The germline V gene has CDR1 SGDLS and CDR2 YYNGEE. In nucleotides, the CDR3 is TGTGCCAGCAGCGCCCGACAGGGCCAGGCCGAGACCCAGTACTTC. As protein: CASSARQGQAETQYF.

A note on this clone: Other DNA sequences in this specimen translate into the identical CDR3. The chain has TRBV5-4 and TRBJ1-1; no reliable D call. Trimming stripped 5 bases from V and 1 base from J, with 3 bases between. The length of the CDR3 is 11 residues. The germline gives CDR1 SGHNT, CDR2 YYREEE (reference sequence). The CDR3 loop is CASSRNTEAFF. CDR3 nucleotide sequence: TGTGCCAGCAGTCGGAACACTGAAGCTTTCTTT.

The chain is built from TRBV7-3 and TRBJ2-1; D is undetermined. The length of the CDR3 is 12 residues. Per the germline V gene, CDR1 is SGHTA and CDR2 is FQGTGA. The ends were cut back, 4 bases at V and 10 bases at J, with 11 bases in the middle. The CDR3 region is CASSSDLEEQFF. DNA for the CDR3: TGTGCCAGCAGCTCCGACTTGGAGGAGCAGTTCTTC.

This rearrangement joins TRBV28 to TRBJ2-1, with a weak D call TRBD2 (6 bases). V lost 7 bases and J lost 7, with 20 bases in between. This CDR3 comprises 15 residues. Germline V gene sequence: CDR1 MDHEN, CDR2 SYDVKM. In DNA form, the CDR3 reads TGTGCCAGCACCACGGCGGGGCGAGGGTGGAATGAGCAGTTCTTC. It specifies CASTTAGRGWNEQFF.

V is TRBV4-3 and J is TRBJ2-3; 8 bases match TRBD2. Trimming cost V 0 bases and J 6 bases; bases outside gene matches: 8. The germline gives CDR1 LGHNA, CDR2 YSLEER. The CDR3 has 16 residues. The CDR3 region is CASSQDVAGMVDTQYF. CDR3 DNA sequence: TGCGCCAGCAGCCAAGATGTAGCGGGGATGGTGGATACGCAGTATTTT.

The CDR3 loop is CASSQGNEQFF. Here the CDR3 DNA reads TGTGCCAGTAGTCAGGGGAATGAGCAGTTCTTC. This chain connects TRBV11-2 to TRBJ2-1, with TRBD1 as a possible D gene (6 bases). CDR1 and CDR2 from the germline V gene are SGHAT and FQNNGV. V gave up 9 bases and J gave up 7 bases, with 10 bases separating them. The CDR3 runs to 11 residues.

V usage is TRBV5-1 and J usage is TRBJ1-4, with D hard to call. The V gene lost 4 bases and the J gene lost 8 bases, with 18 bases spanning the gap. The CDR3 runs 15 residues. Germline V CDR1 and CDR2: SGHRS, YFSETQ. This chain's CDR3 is CASSPPGKEGEKLFF. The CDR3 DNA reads TGCGCCAGCAGCCCCCCCGGGAAGGAAGGGGAAAAACTGTTTTTT.

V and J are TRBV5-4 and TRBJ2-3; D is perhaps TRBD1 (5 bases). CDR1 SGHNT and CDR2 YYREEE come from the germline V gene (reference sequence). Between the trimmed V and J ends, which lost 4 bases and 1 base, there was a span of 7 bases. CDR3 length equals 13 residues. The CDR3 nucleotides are TGTGCCAGCAGCGTACAGGGCACAGATACGCAGTATTTT. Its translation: CASSVQGTDTQYF.

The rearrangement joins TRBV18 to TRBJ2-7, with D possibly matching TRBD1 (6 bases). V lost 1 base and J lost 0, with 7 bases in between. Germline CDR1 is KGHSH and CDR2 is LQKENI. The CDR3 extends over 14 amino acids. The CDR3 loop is CASSPQQGSYEQYF. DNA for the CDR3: TGTGCCAGCTCACCACAACAGGGCTCCTACGAGCAGTACTTC. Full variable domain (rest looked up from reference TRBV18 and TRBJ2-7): NAGVMQNPRHLVRRRGQEARLRCSPMKGHSHVYWYRQLPEEGLKFMVYLQKENIIDESGMPKERFSAEFPKEGPSILRIQQVVRGDSAAYFCASSPQQGSYEQYFGPGTRLTVT.

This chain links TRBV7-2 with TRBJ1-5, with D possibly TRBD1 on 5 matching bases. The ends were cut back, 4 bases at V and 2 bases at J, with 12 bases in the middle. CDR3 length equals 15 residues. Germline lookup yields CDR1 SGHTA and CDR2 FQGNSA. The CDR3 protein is CASSSQGGGNQPQHF. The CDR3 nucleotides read TGTGCCAGCAGCTCCCAGGGAGGAGGCAATCAGCCCCAGCATTTT.

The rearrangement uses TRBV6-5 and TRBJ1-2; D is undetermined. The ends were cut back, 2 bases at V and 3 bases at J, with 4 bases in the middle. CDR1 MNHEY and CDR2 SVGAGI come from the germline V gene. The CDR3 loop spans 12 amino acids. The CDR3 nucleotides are TGTGCCAGCAGTTACGCGGACTATGGCTACACCTTC. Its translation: CASSYADYGYTF.

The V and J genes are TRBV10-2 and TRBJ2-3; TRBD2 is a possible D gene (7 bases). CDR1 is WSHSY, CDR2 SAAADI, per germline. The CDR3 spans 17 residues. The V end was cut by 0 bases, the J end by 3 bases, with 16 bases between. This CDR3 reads CASSESGGGRGTDTQYF. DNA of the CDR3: TGCGCCAGCAGTGAGTCAGGGGGGGGGAGGGGAACAGATACGCAGTATTTT.

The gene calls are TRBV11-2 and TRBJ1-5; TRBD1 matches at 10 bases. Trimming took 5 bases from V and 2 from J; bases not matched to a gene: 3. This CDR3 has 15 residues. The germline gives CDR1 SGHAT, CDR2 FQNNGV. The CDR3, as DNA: TGTGCCAGCAGCCCCGGGACAGGGGGCAATCAGCCCCAGCATTTT. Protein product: CASSPGTGGNQPQHF.

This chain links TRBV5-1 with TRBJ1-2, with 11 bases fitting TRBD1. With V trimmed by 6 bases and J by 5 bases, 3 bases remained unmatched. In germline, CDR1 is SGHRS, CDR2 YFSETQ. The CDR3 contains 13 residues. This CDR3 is CASTGQGAYGYTF. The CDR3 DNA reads TGCGCCAGCACCGGACAGGGGGCTTATGGCTACACCTTC.

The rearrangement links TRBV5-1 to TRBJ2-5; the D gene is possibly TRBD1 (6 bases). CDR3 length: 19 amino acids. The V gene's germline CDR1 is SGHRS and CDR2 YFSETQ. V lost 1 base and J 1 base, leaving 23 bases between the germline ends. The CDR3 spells CASSLNGPQVLGGQETQYF. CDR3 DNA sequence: TGCGCCAGCAGCTTGAACGGCCCCCAGGTCCTAGGGGGCCAAGAGACCCAGTACTTC.

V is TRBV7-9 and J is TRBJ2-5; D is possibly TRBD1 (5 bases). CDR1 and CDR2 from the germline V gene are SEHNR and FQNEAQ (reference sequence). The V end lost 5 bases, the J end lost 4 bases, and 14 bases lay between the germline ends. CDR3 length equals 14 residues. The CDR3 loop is CASSPPWGPETQYF. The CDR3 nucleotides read TGTGCCAGCAGCCCACCCTGGGGCCCAGAGACCCAGTACTTC.

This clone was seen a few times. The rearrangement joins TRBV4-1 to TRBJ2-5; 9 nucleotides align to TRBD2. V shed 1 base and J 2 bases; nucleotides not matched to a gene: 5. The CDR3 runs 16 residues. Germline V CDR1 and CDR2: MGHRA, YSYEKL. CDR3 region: CASSQGNSGGQETQYF. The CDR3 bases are TGCGCCAGCAGCCAAGGAAATAGCGGGGGACAAGAGACCCAGTACTTC.

The CDR3 DNA reads TGTGCCAGCAGAACTACTCCGGGTCCCAACAATGAGCAGTTCTTC. Residues: CASRTTPGPNNEQFF. The chain uses TRBV6-6 and TRBJ2-1; D uncertain. Germline V lookup: CDR1 MNHNY, CDR2 SVGAGI (reference sequence). Trimming cost V 6 bases and J 5 bases, with 17 bases left between them. The CDR3 extends over 15 amino acids.

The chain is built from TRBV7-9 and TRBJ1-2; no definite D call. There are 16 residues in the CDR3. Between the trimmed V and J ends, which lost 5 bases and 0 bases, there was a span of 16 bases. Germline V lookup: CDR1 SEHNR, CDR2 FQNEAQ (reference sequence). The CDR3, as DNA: TGTGCCAGCAGCCATTTATGGCAGGAACCTAACTATGGCTACACCTTC. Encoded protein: CASSHLWQEPNYGYTF.

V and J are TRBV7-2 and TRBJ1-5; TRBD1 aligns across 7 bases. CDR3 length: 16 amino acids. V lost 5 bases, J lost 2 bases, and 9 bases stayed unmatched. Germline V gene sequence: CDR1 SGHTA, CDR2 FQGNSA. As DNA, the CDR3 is TGTGCCAGCAGCCCCCGGCGGGACAGCCGCAATCAGCCCCAGCATTTT. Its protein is CASSPRRDSRNQPQHF.